The sequence of this T cell receptor (beta chain) was determined in a study of regulatory T cells in long-lasting Graves disease. Overall study: Persistent Graves' disease required over 5 years of antithyroid drugs and positive TSH receptor antibodies. Study outcomes and limitations: When disease was persistent, TRBV28, TRBJ1-2 and TRBJ2-5 were the favored segments.

Time point indicated: persistent/refractory GD, antithyroid drugs over 5 years with positive TRAb. Isolated PBMC RNA provided the starting material for the TCR library. Around 9.8 milliliters of peripheral blood were taken and placed in EDTA tubes. Arm-PCR with iRepertoire HTBI primers amplified the CDR3 regions for these TCR beta libraries. TCRdb used MiXCR to reprocess the multiplex PCR reads, holding one entry per CDR3 protein. This sample has about 470,000 distinct CDR3 sequences, with 20% to 25% found just once. This clonotype was picked up many times. The antigen remains undetermined. The germline V gene encodes CDR1 MDHEN and CDR2 SYDVKM. The CDR3 extends over 13 amino acids. Trimming took off 6 bases at V and 1 base at J, with 9 bases between the two ends.

Sequencing used peripheral blood mononuclear cells (PBMCs), obtained when the disease was refractory, from a patient treated with antithyroid drugs. This chain joins TRBV28 and TRBJ1-1, with D possibly TRBD1 on 6 matching bases. The origin of this receptor is a female donor with Graves disease. CDR3 sequence: CASRRTANTEAFF. The CDR3 DNA is TGTGCCAGCAGAAGGACAGCGAACACTGAAGCTTTCTTT.